This record concerns one TCR beta chain sequence. The CDR3 has 15 residues. The data belong to a study of blood T cell repertoires in COVID-19. Sequencing was performed with immunoSEQ multiplex PCR; in TCRdb, only in-frame clones are kept and a portion is missing. The sample includes roughly 80,000 clones, more than 80% seen only once; the top ten take roughly 18%. The chain recombines TRBV21-1 with TRBJ1-1. TRBV21-1 is a pseudogene. The TCR comes from a woman in her fifties or sixties with acute or convalescent COVID-19. Sequencing input: peripheral blood. The CDR3 nucleotides read TGTGCCAGCAGCAAAGCGGGACTGTGGAACACTGAAGCTTTCTTT. It encodes CASSKAGLWNTEAFF.